Listed here are 25 T cell receptor beta chains from one sample, sequenced in a study of cytomegalovirus exposure and HLA in healthy donors. The PCR employed 60 Vbeta primers together with 13 Jbeta primers. Generated by immunoSEQ multiplex PCR, the TCRdb table keeps only in-frame clones and is missing some. This sample yields under 150,000 clones, of which 83% are seen a single time; 1.2% belongs to the top ten. The specimen was PBMCs. All receptors derive from a girl aged 2-9 years in good health and CMV-seronegative.

J is TRBJ1-2 and V is TRBV28; 8 bases line up with TRBD1. The ends lost 7 bases at V and 4 bases at J; junction bases unmatched: 5. The CDR3 consists of 13 residues. Germline CDR1 MDHEN, CDR2 SYDVKM. Here the CDR3 reads CASTSGQAYGYTF. The CDR3, as DNA: TGTGCCAGCACCTCGGGACAGGCCTATGGCTACACCTTC.

The J gene is TRBJ2-5, the V gene TRBV4-2, with D possibly being TRBD2 (6 bases). CDR3 length equals 14 residues. Trimming took off 0 bases at V and 9 bases at J, with 14 bases between the two ends. The germline gives CDR1 LGHNA, CDR2 YNFKEQ. CDR3: CASSQDRVGGAQYF. Written as DNA, the CDR3 is TGTGCCAGCAGCCAAGATCGCGTCGGAGGGGCCCAGTACTTC.

The chain links TRBV28 to TRBJ2-3; 7 nucleotides agree with TRBD2. This CDR3 comprises 15 residues. The V gene end was trimmed by 6 bases and the J gene end by 4 bases; junction bases not matched to a gene: 10. CDR1 is MDHEN, CDR2 SYDVKM, per germline. CDR3 amino acids: CASRGSGGGADTQYF. The CDR3 nucleotides read TGTGCCAGCAGGGGGTCGGGGGGAGGGGCAGATACGCAGTATTTT.

This chain links TRBV27 with TRBJ2-7; D is possibly TRBD2 (5 bases). This CDR3 comprises 16 residues. Germline-derived CDR1 and CDR2 are MNHEY and SMNVEV (reference sequence). V lost 3 bases, J lost 0 bases, and 15 bases lay in between. CDR3 coding DNA: TGTGCCAGCAGTTTGTCCCCGGGATCTAACTCCTACGAGCAGTACTTC. Translated: CASSLSPGSNSYEQYF.

V is TRBV6-5 and J is TRBJ2-6; 8 nucleotides line up with TRBD1. Germline V gives CDR1 MNHEY, CDR2 SVGAGI. CDR3 length equals 15 residues. V was clipped by 11 bases and J by 1 base; unmatched bases: 7. This chain's CDR3 is CAAQGARSGANVLTF. The CDR3 DNA is TGTGCCGCGCAGGGGGCTCGGTCTGGGGCCAACGTCCTGACTTTC.

The chain combines TRBV28 with TRBJ1-4, with unresolved D. CDR3 size: 17 residues. Per germline, CDR1 MDHEN and CDR2 SYDVKM. Trimming left V 1 base short and J 0 bases short, with 12 bases between. CDR3 DNA: TGTGCCAGCAGTTTATCCCACGCGGGATCAACTAATGAAAAACTGTTTTTT. Translated: CASSLSHAGSTNEKLFF.

The rearrangement links TRBV27 to TRBJ1-1; 9 bases fit TRBD1. Germline loops: CDR1 MNHEY, CDR2 SMNVEV (reference sequence). The J segment lost 6 bases and the V segment lost 5 bases, leaving 4 bases of the junction unmatched. The CDR3 sequence is 13 residues long. In DNA, the CDR3 is TGTGCCAGCAGTCCGTGGGACAGGGCTGAAGCTTTCTTT. Residues: CASSPWDRAEAFF.

V usage is TRBV13 and J usage is TRBJ2-1; 9 nucleotides match TRBD2. V lost 3 bases, J lost 7 bases, and 7 bases stayed unmatched. The CDR3 sequence is 15 residues long. Per the germline V gene, CDR1 is PRHDT and CDR2 is FYEKMQ (reference sequence). The CDR3 is CASSFLSGRNNEQFF. The DNA of the CDR3 is TGTGCCAGCAGCTTCCTTAGCGGGAGAAATAATGAGCAGTTCTTC.

This clone was found a few times. The chain links TRBV7-9 to TRBJ1-1; D is perhaps TRBD1 (5 bases). Trimming removed 1 base from V and 1 base from J, with 10 bases in between. Germline-derived CDR1 and CDR2 are SEHNR and FQNEAQ (reference sequence). The CDR3 extends over 15 amino acids. CDR3 nucleotide sequence: TGTGCCAGCAGCTTAGTCGGGGGAGGGAACACTGAAGCTTTCTTT. Amino acids: CASSLVGGGNTEAFF.

The chain recombines TRBV4-1 with TRBJ1-5; 7 nucleotides agree with TRBD1. Germline CDR1 and CDR2: MGHRA and YSYEKL. The CDR3 is made up of 16 amino acids. The V gene end was trimmed by 4 bases and the J gene end by 4 bases; junction bases not matched to a gene: 10. CDR3 DNA: TGCGCCAGCAGCCCTTATAGGGGACAGTTAAATCAGCCCCAGCATTTT. Its protein product is CASSPYRGQLNQPQHF.

The J gene is TRBJ2-7, the V gene TRBV27, with D uncertain. The CDR3 length is 14 residues. Trimming shortened V by 8 bases and J by 2 bases, and 16 bases separated the two germline ends. Germline V CDR1 and CDR2: MNHEY, SMNVEV (reference sequence). The CDR3 region has the DNA TGTGCCAGCGTTTTGGCTTCCCGTCCCTACGAGCAGTACTTC. This gives the protein CASVLASRPYEQYF.

V is TRBV9 and J is TRBJ2-3; 10 nucleotides align to TRBD2. CDR1 and CDR2 from the germline V gene are SGDLS and YYNGEE. Trimming took 3 bases from V and 6 from J; bases not matched to a gene: 7. The CDR3 totals 15 residues. CDR3 amino acids: CASSGSGRSGDTQYF. The CDR3 DNA reads TGTGCCAGCAGCGGTAGCGGGAGGTCTGGGGATACGCAGTATTTT.

This clone was seen only a few times. The chain recombines TRBV5-4 with TRBJ2-3, with 8 positions matching TRBD1. The CDR3 runs 13 residues. The V gene end was trimmed by 4 bases and the J gene end by 6 bases; junction bases not matched to a gene: 4. Germline V gives CDR1 SGHNT, CDR2 YYREEE (reference sequence). The CDR3: CASSGQGGDTQYF. The DNA of the CDR3 is TGTGCCAGCAGCGGACAGGGCGGGGATACGCAGTATTTT.

This clone was recorded only once. CDR3: CASSLGGDGTQYF. The CDR3, as DNA: TGTGCCAGCAGCTTAGGAGGAGACGGGACCCAGTACTTC. The chain recombines TRBV11-3 with TRBJ2-5; D remains ambiguous. The CDR3 covers 13 residues. In germline, CDR1 is SGHNT, CDR2 YENEEA. Trimming pared 1 base from V and 7 bases from J, leaving 10 bases between.

The chain has TRBV11-1 and TRBJ1-3; 11 bases line up with TRBD1. The CDR3 sequence is 16 residues long. CDR1 SGHAT and CDR2 FQDESV come from the germline V gene (reference sequence). The V segment lost 3 bases and the J segment 3 bases; nucleotides outside the gene matches: 4. CDR3 DNA: TGTGCCAGCAGCTTTCGGACAGGGGGCATTGGAAACACCATATATTTT. It is translated as CASSFRTGGIGNTIYF.

This clone was picked up a small number of times. The rearrangement uses TRBV7-3 and TRBJ1-1; D not resolved. The CDR3 has 13 residues. The V and J ends lost 4 bases and 9 bases respectively, with 15 bases between them. Germline V gene sequence: CDR1 SGHTA, CDR2 FQGTGA. DNA for the CDR3: TGTGCCAGCAGCTCGACTGGGTCGGCCCAAGCTTTCTTT. It encodes CASSSTGSAQAFF.

The chain employs TRBV7-9 and TRBJ2-1, with TRBD2 as a possible D gene (7 bases). This CDR3 is built from 16 residues. Germline V gene lookup returns CDR1 SEHNR and CDR2 FQNEAQ (reference sequence). V was shortened by 1 base and J by 0 bases, with 10 bases between the two germline ends. This CDR3 reads CASSLGGGHSYNEQFF. As DNA, the CDR3 is TGTGCCAGCAGCTTAGGCGGGGGACACTCCTACAATGAGCAGTTCTTC.

The chain employs TRBV9 and TRBJ1-3; maybe TRBD1 (6 bases). The length of the CDR3 is 19 residues. V was trimmed by 4 bases and J by 0 bases, leaving 23 bases between them. Per the germline V gene, CDR1 is SGDLS and CDR2 is YYNGEE. Here the CDR3 reads CASSSVGTQPLTSGNTIYF. In nucleotides, the CDR3 is TGTGCCAGCAGCTCGGTCGGGACACAGCCTTTAACCTCTGGAAACACCATATATTTT.

V usage is TRBV18 and J usage is TRBJ2-3, with TRBD2 matching over 8 bases. This CDR3 is 17 amino acids long. Trimming cost V 0 bases and J 2 bases; bases outside gene matches: 7. Germline V gene sequence: CDR1 KGHSH, CDR2 LQKENI. In nucleotides, the CDR3 is TGTGCCAGCTCACCACCCGGACTAGCTTCTTACACAGATACGCAGTATTTT. Protein sequence: CASSPPGLASYTDTQYF.

This clone has just one count. The rearrangement links TRBV19 to TRBJ2-3; the D is unclear. The germline CDR1 and CDR2 sequences are LNHDA and SQIVND (reference sequence). There are 13 residues in the CDR3. V gave up 4 bases and J gave up 4 bases, with 9 bases separating them. CDR3 sequence: CASSNRRADTQYF. The CDR3 nucleotides are TGTGCCAGTAGTAATCGGAGAGCAGATACGCAGTATTTT.

This chain uses TRBV2 with TRBJ2-7, with 10 bases matching TRBD2. The V gene's germline CDR1 is SNHLY and CDR2 FYNNEI. The V and J ends lost 7 bases and 4 bases, in that order; junction bases with no gene match: 4. The CDR3 contains 13 residues. The CDR3 coding sequence is TGTGCCAGCATGGCTAGCGGGAGTTACGAGCAGTACTTC. The encoded protein is CASMASGSYEQYF. Using reference TRBV2 and TRBJ2-7 for the parts outside the CDR3, the full variable domain is EPEVTQTPSHQVTQMGQEVILRCVPISNHLYFYWYRQILGQKVEFLVSFYNNEISEKSEIFDDQFSVERPDGSNFTLKIRSTKLEDSAMYFCASMASGSYEQYFGPGTRLTVT.

This clone has a single count. V is TRBV27 and J is TRBJ2-7; tentative D call: TRBD2 (5 bases). The germline CDR1 and CDR2 sequences are MNHEY and SMNVEV (reference sequence). The length of the CDR3 is 15 residues. Trimming cost V 3 bases and J 0 bases, with 12 bases left between them. This CDR3 is CASSFRIGVSYEQYF. The CDR3, as DNA: TGTGCCAGCAGTTTTAGGATCGGGGTCTCCTACGAGCAGTACTTC.

This clone was seen ten or more times. The rearrangement uses TRBV27 and TRBJ2-7, with 8 nucleotides matching TRBD2. V gave up 5 bases and J gave up 4 bases; unmatched junction bases: 13. The CDR3 is 16 amino acids. The germline V gene has CDR1 MNHEY and CDR2 SMNVEV (reference sequence). The CDR3 is CASSLSAGGGVYEQYF. CDR3 DNA sequence: TGTGCCAGCAGTCTCTCGGCGGGAGGCGGGGTGTACGAGCAGTACTTC.

This sequence joins TRBV21-1 and TRBJ2-2; TRBD2 is the table's D call, not checked against the DNA. TRBV21-1 is a pseudogene segment. This CDR3 is 15 amino acids long. In DNA, the CDR3 is TGTGCCAGCCGCAAAGACTCCCGAGGGTCCGGGGAGCTGTTTTTT. Translation gives CASRKDSRGSGELFF.

The rearrangement joins TRBV19 to TRBJ2-1; 9 bases fit TRBD2. Germline assignment: CDR1 LNHDA and CDR2 SQIVND (reference sequence). CDR3 length: 14 amino acids. J lost 1 base, V lost 7 bases, and 2 bases had no gene match. As DNA, the CDR3 is TGTGCCAGTACTGCGGGGGGGTCCTACAATGAGCAGTTCTTC. This gives the protein CASTAGGSYNEQFF. Drawing the rest from reference TRBV19 and TRBJ2-1, the complete variable domain is DGGITQSPKYLFRKEGQNVTLSCEQNLNHDAMYWYRQDPGQGLRLIYYSQIVNDFQKGDIAEGYSVSREKKESFPLTVTSAQKNPTAFYLCASTAGGSYNEQFFGPGTRLTVL.